This T cell receptor (beta chain) was found in a study of cytomegalovirus exposure and HLA in healthy donors. General study points: Cytomegalovirus-associated TCR beta chains were listed, numbering under 200. One later analysis, an examination of the 100 to 150 validation repertoires, found that first-cohort TCR clusters tended to co-occur in them.

Some clones are missing from TCRdb's copy, which holds only in-frame ones; the method was immunoSEQ multiplex PCR. The sample records roughly 150,000 clones, roughly 95% being singletons. CDR1 is SGHRS, CDR2 YFSETQ, per germline. Trimming at V came to 0 bases and at J to 4 bases, leaving 3 bases not matched to a gene. The CDR3 is made up of 16 amino acids. As to this clone: Its antigen is not known.

This clonotype was obtained from a woman under 30 in good health and CMV-seronegative. This chain uses TRBV5-1 with TRBJ2-2; TRBD1 matches 10 bases. The material sequenced was PBMCs. The CDR3 DNA reads as TGCGCCAGCAGCTTGGCTGGGACAGGGGCCACCGGGGAGCTGTTTTTT. This sequence encodes CASSLAGTGATGELFF.